Detailed here is one TCR beta chain. The antigen remains undetermined. This CDR3 spans 15 amino acids. Germline V gives CDR1 MNHNS, CDR2 SASEGT. Between the trimmed V and J ends, which lost 7 bases and 5 bases, there was a span of 17 bases. The data were taken from a study of T-cell reconstitution after alpha-beta-depleted transplantation in children. Findings and limits, study-wide: One year post-transplant, T-cell counts and diversity were largely derived from T cells produced anew. At around two months after transplant, the alpha-beta T cells were reportedly derived from several hundred expanded clones that came from non-depleted graft cells. It was surviving recipient T cells and thymic progenitors that gave some patients high TCRbeta diversity at day 60.

It was with unique molecular identifiers that the TCRbeta library was prepared. MiXCR, run by TCRdb on the PCR reads, gives a single entry per CDR3 protein. The sample contains 250,000 to 300,000 distinct CDR3 sequences, around 7.3% of which appear only once. The chain links TRBV6-1 to TRBJ2-2, with D maybe TRBD2 (5 bases). Sequences were derived from peripheral blood, sampled 360 days after TCRalphabeta/CD19-depleted stem cell transplant. The sequence was collected from a female patient aged 2-9 years who had a stem cell transplant for Fanconi anemia, so the T cells may come from the graft donor. CDR3 sequence (DNA): TGTGCCAGCATAGGACTCCCGAGGAATACCGGGGAGCTGTTTTTT. Protein product: CASIGLPRNTGELFF.